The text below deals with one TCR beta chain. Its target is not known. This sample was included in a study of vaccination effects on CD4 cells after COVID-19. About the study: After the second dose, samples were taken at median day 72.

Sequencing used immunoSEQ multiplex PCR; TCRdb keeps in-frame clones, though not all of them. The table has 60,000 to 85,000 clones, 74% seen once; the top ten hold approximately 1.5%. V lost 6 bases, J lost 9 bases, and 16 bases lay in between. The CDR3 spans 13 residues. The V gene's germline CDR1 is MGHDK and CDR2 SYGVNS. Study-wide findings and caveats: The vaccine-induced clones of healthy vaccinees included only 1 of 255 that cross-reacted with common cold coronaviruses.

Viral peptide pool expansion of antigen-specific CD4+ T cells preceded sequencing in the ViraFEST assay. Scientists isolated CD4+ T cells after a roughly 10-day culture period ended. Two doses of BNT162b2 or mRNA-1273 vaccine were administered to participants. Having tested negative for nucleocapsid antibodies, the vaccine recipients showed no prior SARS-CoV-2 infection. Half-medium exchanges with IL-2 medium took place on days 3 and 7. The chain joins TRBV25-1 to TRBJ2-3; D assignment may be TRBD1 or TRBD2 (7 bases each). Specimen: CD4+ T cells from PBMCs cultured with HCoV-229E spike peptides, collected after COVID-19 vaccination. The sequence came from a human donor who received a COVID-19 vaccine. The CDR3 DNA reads TGTGCCAGCAGAGCTAACAGGGGACTAACGCAGTATTTT. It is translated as CASRANRGLTQYF.